The clone carrying this TCR beta chain was seen a few times. This entry belongs to a study of T-cell memory formation after mild COVID-19. Whole-study context: Clusters of TCRs were largely donor specific.

Germline trimming cut 3 bases from V and 2 bases from J; bases unmatched to any gene: 4. The length of the CDR3 is 15 residues. TCRdb redid the calling of the 5' RACE reads with MiXCR, one entry per CDR3 protein. This table holds fewer than 140,000 distinct CDR3 sequences, 15% to 20% found once. The clonotype comes from an adult woman who had mild COVID-19 (a few samples of this study predate the infection). Cell type and time point are not known. The sample consisted of PBMCs or a T cell subset sorted from them (not recorded which). The V gene is TRBV12-3 or TRBV12-4, the J gene TRBJ2-5; TRBD2 matches at 9 bases. The CDR3 is CASSFEREAQETQYF. The DNA for the CDR3 is TGTGCCAGCAGTTTTGAGCGGGAGGCTCAAGAGACCCAGTACTTC.